This T cell receptor beta chain was recorded in a study of blood T cells in healthy people across ages. This clonotype was observed a handful of times. PCR was performed a second time for about 7 to 12 cycles using a sample-barcoded 5' primer and a J-beta primer mix. In TCRdb, the 5' RACE reads were re-called with MiXCR into one record per CDR3 protein. Of 1.5 million to 2 million distinct CDR3 sequences listed, less than 50% were seen once; the top ten hold about 2.1%. Sample: blood. This clonotype was sampled from a woman in her thirties or forties in good health.

The DNA for the CDR3 is TGTGCCAGCAGAAAACCTGGGGGCGAGCAGTACTTC. Amino acids: CASRKPGGEQYF. The chain uses TRBV12-3 or TRBV12-4 and TRBJ2-7; D is perhaps TRBD1 or TRBD2 (5 bases each). The CDR3 is 12 residues long. V lost 6 bases and J 6 bases, leaving 12 bases between the germline ends.